The following is a T cell receptor (beta chain) sequence with its context. This clonotype appeared many times. What antigen it recognizes has not been identified. There are no base qualities to consult, and no much larger clone falls within one base. Data came from an Illumina MiSeq. Genomic DNA from sorted T cell subsets was used as template for TCRbeta CDR3 amplification. Multiplex PCR with 30 forward and 13 reverse primers amplified the TCRbeta CDR3 region. PCR products were purified with AMPure XP beads, then indices and adaptors were added in a second roughly 25-cycle PCR. Before sequencing, the libraries were purified from gel with the QIAquick Gel Extraction Kit. The original pipeline was this. FLASH was used to merge the paired-end reads, and IgBLAST was used to align the reads to IMGT V, D and J germline references. Reads with less than 70% alignment identity to germline references were removed, leaving around 11,000,000 reads across the study. CDR3 boundaries, reading frame and productivity were assigned according to IMGT definitions. Highly-expanded clones were defined as clones making up 1% or more of reads, and normalized Shannon entropy was used to measure diversity. Unpaired two-tailed t-tests were used to test group differences in Shannon entropy. Through fastp at Q25 and MiXCR, TCRdb rebuilt clones from the public reads, retaining in-frame beta chains. Rows are combined by CDR3 protein, so each entry shows the most common genes and DNA. These V and J calls originate from TCRdb's pipeline instead of the authors' own analysis. In this sample the table shows about 270,000 distinct CDR3 sequences, roughly 48% of which occur a single time. The ten largest account for roughly an eighth of the sample.

The record originates from a study of type 1 and type 2 diabetes patients (dated by TCRdb to the mid-2010s). Context from the whole study: The cohort comprised fewer than 10 type 1 diabetes patients, four type 2 diabetes patients and six or seven nondiabetic controls recruited in China. Across the study, CD4+ and CD8+ T cells were positively selected from PBMCs using CD4 or CD8 MicroBeads on MACS columns. A total of around 20 million paired-end reads was generated across the whole study. TCRbeta repertoires were profiled by high-throughput sequencing in the study to compare type 1 diabetes, type 2 diabetes and nondiabetic individuals. Type 2 diabetes patients served as a disease comparison group for the type 1 diabetes patients. V gene usage was similar between 20-cycle and approximately 23-cycle amplification, suggesting similar primer efficiencies and random PCR bias. Paired-end sequencing of TCRbeta libraries was performed on Illumina HiSeq 2000 or MiSeq instruments.

According to the germline V gene, CDR1 reads SNHLY and CDR2 reads FYNNEI. From cysteine to phenylalanine, the CDR3 is 14 amino acids long. The CDR3 DNA has 42 bases and is translated from base 1. The junction shows trimming of 2 bases on V and 5 bases on J, plus 12 bases between the germline ends. All diabetic patients met standard classification criteria for type 1 or type 2 diabetes, with glucose and C-peptide assessed by WHO-recommended methods. Donors were excluded if they had other autoimmune diseases or infections within the previous four weeks. Approximately 9.8 milliliters of peripheral blood were drawn from each participant. PBMCs were isolated with LymphoPrep density separation. The paper as a whole reports these results and caveats: Type 2 diabetes repertoires showed high diversity, significantly greater than type 1 diabetes repertoires in both CD4+ and CD8+ T cells. Type 2 diabetes patients had few highly-expanded CD4+ clones, median one, accounting for a median roughly 3.9% of reads. Because only a limited number of T2D and control samples were sequenced, some T1D-only HECs might also be present in more T2D or control samples. Study groups were not matched for age and gender, which possibly biased interpretation. Highly correlated V and J gene usage patterns were observed for type 2 diabetes and control samples, with an average of around 0.97 between samples.

Sequencing input: peripheral blood mononuclear cells (PBMCs). This receptor chain uses TRBV2 and TRBJ1-2; the D gene cannot be resolved reliably. This sequence originates from a man younger than 30 with type 2 diabetes. CDR3 region: CASSEYRTTYGYTF. The base sequence is TGTGCCAGCAGTGAATATCGAACAACATATGGCTACACCTTC.